These T cell receptor beta chains were read from a single sample in a study of cytomegalovirus exposure and HLA in healthy donors. The data were produced by immunoSEQ multiplex PCR, yet TCRdb's version contains in-frame clones alone and is incomplete. The sample records approximately 85,000 clones, 72% being singletons. The material sequenced was PBMCs. These receptors all come from a woman in her 40s in good health and CMV-seropositive. Each CDR3 is given with its conserved first and last residue. The D gene is left open where the match is weak. Some rows have no size entry. The others give once, few or many, or a class for an expanded clone.

. | TRBJ2-1 | . | TRBV15 | CATSRDPRDGGAEQFF | TGTGCCACCAGCAGAGATCCAAGGGACGGAGGGGCTGAGCAGTTCTTC
few | TRBJ1-1 | . | TRBV7-9 | CASSLGREAFF | TGTGCCAGCAGCTTAGGGAGAGAAGCTTTCTTT
. | TRBJ1-1 | TRBD1 | TRBV7-9 | CASSPGTGGSAEAFF | TGTGCCAGCAGCCCCGGGACAGGGGGCAGCGCTGAAGCTTTCTTT
. | TRBJ2-5 | TRBD1 | TRBV28 | CASSLGGTGGQETQYF | TGTGCCAGCAGTTTAGGCGGGACAGGGGGCCAAGAGACCCAGTACTTC
. | TRBJ1-6 | TRBD1 | TRBV4-1 | CASSSSGDRGPGDYSPLHF | TGCGCCAGCAGTTCCTCGGGGGACAGGGGACCGGGTGATTATTCACCCCTCCACTTT
few | TRBJ1-3 | . | TRBV6-1 | CASSDFVSSGNTIYF | TGTGCCAGCAGTGATTTTGTGAGCTCTGGAAACACCATATATTTT
. | TRBJ2-2 | TRBD1 | TRBV28 | CASTRQGALHGELFF | TGTGCCAGCACCAGACAGGGGGCGCTTCACGGGGAGCTGTTTTTT
few | TRBJ2-3 | TRBD1 | TRBV5-1 | CASRTFGTGGTDTQYF | TGCGCCAGCCGGACCTTCGGGACAGGGGGCACAGATACGCAGTATTTT
. | TRBJ2-5 | . | TRBV28 | CASRPLLGSGETQYF | TGTGCCAGCAGACCCCTCCTCGGGAGTGGAGAGACCCAGTACTTC
few | TRBJ2-1 | TRBD2 | TRBV9 | CASSVGGGAYNEQFF | TGTGCCAGCAGCGTAGGCGGGGGGGCCTACAATGAGCAGTTCTTC
. | TRBJ2-1 | TRBD2 | TRBV7-8 | CASSPRGDSSYNEQFF | TGTGCCAGCAGCCCTCGGGGGGATAGCTCCTACAATGAGCAGTTCTTC
. | TRBJ1-5 | TRBD1 | TRBV7-8 | CASSQDRGVGQPQHF | TGTGCCAGCAGCCAGGACAGGGGGGTAGGACAGCCCCAGCATTTT
. | TRBJ1-1 | . | TRBV6-5 | CASSPPGGRNTEAFF | TGTGCCAGCAGTCCTCCCGGGGGGCGCAATACTGAAGCTTTCTTT
. | TRBJ1-5 | TRBD1 | TRBV7-8 | CASSPGQGSQPQHF | TGTGCCAGCAGCCCGGGACAGGGGAGTCAGCCCCAGCATTTT
. | TRBJ2-2 | . | TRBV7-2 | CASSSTYRDGTGELFF | TGTGCCAGCAGCTCGACTTACAGGGACGGCACCGGGGAGCTGTTTTTT
. | TRBJ1-5 | . | TRBV19 | CASSSAGMWDQPQHF | TGTGCCAGTAGTTCAGCGGGTATGTGGGATCAGCCCCAGCATTTT
. | TRBJ1-5 | . | TRBV18 | CASSPAGLNEPQHF | TGTGCCAGCTCACCGGCCGGACTTAATGAGCCCCAGCATTTT
. | TRBJ2-7 | TRBD2 | TRBV19 | CASSQGLAGEGEQYF | TGTGCCAGTAGTCAAGGACTAGCGGGAGAGGGCGAGCAGTACTTC
. | TRBJ1-1 | . | TRBV28 | CASSAPRRQGGWGTEAFF | TGTGCCAGCAGCGCCCCTCGGCGGCAGGGAGGGTGGGGCACTGAAGCTTTCTTT
. | TRBJ2-6 | . | TRBV7-2 | CASSKYRVGGANVLTF | TGTGCCAGCAGCAAGTACAGGGTTGGTGGGGCCAACGTCCTGACTTTC
once | TRBJ2-3 | . | TRBV29-1 | CSVEDYRSSTDTQYF | TGCAGCGTTGAAGATTACAGGTCTAGCACAGATACGCAGTATTTT
. | TRBJ1-1 | . | TRBV7-2 | CASSSLRTEAFF | TGTGCCAGCAGCTCCCTGCGGACTGAAGCTTTCTTT
. | TRBJ1-3 | . | TRBV18 | CASSPPSGFWGNTIYF | TGTGCCAGCTCACCACCTTCCGGTTTTTGGGGAAACACCATATATTTT
few | TRBJ2-7 | TRBD1 | TRBV10-1 | CASSEDRGSYEQYF | TGCGCCAGCAGTGAGGACAGGGGGTCCTACGAGCAGTACTTC
. | TRBJ2-3 | TRBD2 | TRBV30 | CAWSEGLAGRALYF | TGTGCCTGGAGTGAGGGACTAGCAGGACGGGCCCTGTATTTT
. | TRBJ2-7 | . | TRBV10-1 | CASSERRTPFSEQYF | TGCGCCAGCAGTGAGAGGAGGACCCCGTTCTCCGAGCAGTACTTC
. | TRBJ2-7 | . | TRBV6-5 | CASSYAAASYEQYF | TGTGCCAGCAGTTACGCGGCAGCTTCCTACGAGCAGTACTTC
few | TRBJ2-3 | TRBD2 | TRBV2 | CASRGLAGNTDTQYF | TGTGCCAGCAGAGGACTAGCGGGGAACACAGATACGCAGTATTTT
. | TRBJ1-1 | TRBD1 | TRBV5-1 | CASSDDPGTGGLNTEAFF | TGCGCCAGCAGTGACGATCCCGGGACAGGGGGATTGAACACTGAAGCTTTCTTT
. | TRBJ1-1 | . | TRBV30 | CAPREGEAFF | TGTGCCCCTCGCGAGGGTGAAGCTTTCTTT
. | TRBJ2-7 | . | TRBV5-1 | CASSLGREREQYF | TGCGCCAGCAGCTTGGGGAGGGAGCGGGAGCAGTACTTC
. | TRBJ1-1 | TRBD1 | TRBV5-4 | CASSKEGQMNTEAFF | TGTGCCAGCAGCAAAGAGGGACAGATGAACACTGAAGCTTTCTTT
once | TRBJ2-2 | . | TRBV4-2 | CASSHEGAGTGELFF | TGTGCCAGCAGCCACGAGGGGGCGGGGACCGGGGAGCTGTTTTTT
. | TRBJ2-1 | . | TRBV19 | CASSIGSGVNEQFF | TGTGCCAGTAGTATAGGTAGCGGCGTCAATGAGCAGTTCTTC
few | TRBJ2-1 | TRBD2 | TRBV5-1 | CASNPTSGYNEGFF | TGCGCCAGTAATCCGACTAGCGGGTACAATGAGGGGTTCTTC
. | TRBJ2-3 | . | TRBV10-3 | CAISDRDTDTQYF | TGTGCCATCAGTGACAGGGACACAGATACGCAGTATTTT
once | TRBJ2-5 | TRBD1 | TRBV27 | CASSLSPQGGTQYF | TGTGCCAGCAGTTTATCCCCACAGGGGGGAACCCAGTACTTC
once | TRBJ1-5 | . | TRBV25-1 | CASRASNQPQHF | TGTGCCAGCAGAGCGAGCAATCAGCCCCAGCATTTT
medium-sized | TRBJ1-1 | . | TRBV4-3 | CASRQYRSNTEAFF | TGCGCCAGCAGACAGTACAGGTCGAACACTGAAGCTTTCTTT
. | TRBJ2-2 | . | TRBV11-2 | CASSLHTGGTGELFF | TGTGCCAGCAGCTTACACACGGGTGGCACCGGGGAGCTGTTTTTT
. | TRBJ1-2 | TRBD1 | TRBV7-8 | CASSLDRGLRGYTF | TGTGCCAGCAGCTTAGACAGGGGGTTGAGGGGCTACACCTTC
. | TRBJ2-3 | TRBD2 | TRBV5-1 | CASSMPLRGGITDTQYF | TGCGCCAGCAGCATGCCTTTGCGGGGGGGCATCACAGATACGCAGTATTTT
many | TRBJ1-1 | . | TRBV7-6 | CASSLGDNTEAFF | TGTGCCAGCAGCTTGGGAGATAACACTGAAGCTTTCTTT
few | TRBJ2-5 | TRBD1 | TRBV5-1 | CASSLGGTGQETQYF | TGCGCCAGCAGCTTGGGGGGGACAGGCCAAGAGACCCAGTACTTC
few | TRBJ2-1 | . | TRBV28 | CASSVKQVVWNEQFF | TGTGCCAGCAGTGTTAAACAGGTCGTTTGGAATGAGCAGTTCTTC
few | TRBJ2-7 | TRBD1 | TRBV7-9 | CASSPGQGITYEQYF | TGTGCCAGCAGCCCGGGACAGGGGATAACCTACGAGCAGTACTTC